This T cell receptor beta chain was profiled in a study of T cells after posttransplantation cyclophosphamide. Regarding the study as a whole: Donor CD8+ memory clones often dominated recipient blood repertoires at later times. TRB overlap between skin or GI tissue T cells and blood was limited. After PTCy, TRB diversity resembled that of CNI/methotrexate controls.

This clone was found many times. Its specificity is not known. Trimming removed 2 bases at V and 1 base at J, with 5 bases between. The V gene's germline CDR1 is GTSNPN and CDR2 SVGIG (reference sequence). This CDR3 has 13 amino acids. The method was immunoSEQ multiplex PCR; TCRdb's version includes in-frame clones alone and lacks a portion of them. This repertoire holds 42,000 or so clones, and none appear only once. Source material: PBMCs. The V gene is TRBV30, the J gene TRBJ2-2; D is undetermined. The source of this sequence is a woman aged 45-60 years in good health and a related stem cell transplant donor. The CDR3, as DNA: TGTGCCTGGAGTCGACAGAACACCGGGGAGCTGTTTTTT. It translates to CAWSRQNTGELFF.